This T cell receptor (beta chain) was recovered during a study of cytomegalovirus exposure and HLA in healthy donors. The CDR3 sequence is 15 residues long. After removal of 2 bases from V and 5 bases from J, the junction contained 6 bases not matched to a gene. Germline lookup yields CDR1 LGHNA and CDR2 YSLEER. The PCR had 60 Vbeta and 13 Jbeta primers. Sequenced by immunoSEQ multiplex PCR; TCRdb stores in-frame clones only, minus some. The sample consists of about 150,000 clones, just under 75% of them appearing once. Sequencing was done on a sample of PBMCs. The receptor was derived from a woman between 18 and 29 years old in good health and CMV-seronegative. This chain connects TRBV4-3 to TRBJ2-3; 8 bases fit TRBD2. The CDR3: CASSQTLGGGDTQYF. The CDR3 bases are TGCGCCAGCAGCCAAACCCTCGGGGGGGGAGATACGCAGTATTTT.